These T cell receptor beta chains were read from a single sample in a study of T cell responses to AZD1222 COVID-19 vaccine. Some clones are missing from TCRdb's copy, which holds only in-frame ones; the method was immunoSEQ multiplex PCR. The sample includes 200,000 or so clones, 90% to 95% of them seen just once. The sequences come from peripheral blood, collected on day 0 of AZD1222 vaccination. These receptors all come from an adult in good health. CDR3s include the opening cysteine and the closing phenylalanine or tryptophan.

cdr3_aa: CASSATRGHSTGELFF
j_call: TRBJ2-2
v_call: TRBV11-2

cdr3_aa: CASSLFTGGYTF
j_call: TRBJ1-2
v_call: TRBV5-8

cdr3_aa: CASSSGPVSYEQYF
j_call: TRBJ2-7
v_call: TRBV4-1

cdr3_aa: CASSPRDRGRDYGYTF
j_call: TRBJ1-2
v_call: TRBV7-3

cdr3_aa: CASSELDTQYF
j_call: TRBJ2-3
v_call: TRBV10-2

cdr3_aa: CASSPPDYGYTF
j_call: TRBJ1-2
v_call: TRBV7-2

cdr3_aa: CASRLSTGLFAEAFF
j_call: TRBJ1-1
v_call: TRBV28

cdr3_aa: CAWRSPGTSRDEQFF
j_call: TRBJ2-1
v_call: TRBV30

cdr3_aa: CATSDQTGSGANVLTF
j_call: TRBJ2-6
v_call: TRBV24-1

cdr3_aa: CASSSTGQGVTEAFF
j_call: TRBJ1-1
v_call: TRBV7-3

cdr3_aa: CASSQGNSPLHF
j_call: TRBJ1-6
v_call: TRBV25-1

cdr3_aa: CASSASTDYNSPLHF
j_call: TRBJ1-6
v_call: TRBV9

cdr3_aa: CASSQERVPNTEAFF
j_call: TRBJ1-1
v_call: TRBV14

cdr3_aa: CASTFGGAGANVLTF
j_call: TRBJ2-6
v_call: TRBV6-5